A single sample is the source of the 30 T cell receptor beta chains below, sequenced in a study of T cells in Graves' hyperthyroidism and ophthalmopathy. Using RNA transcripts as the source, TCR beta CDR3 regions were amplified. During a first-round RT-PCR of the TCR CDR3, the HTBI primer set was used. MiXCR, run by TCRdb on the multiplex PCR reads, gives a single entry per CDR3 protein. This sample yields under 300,000 distinct CDR3 sequences, of which 20% to 25% are seen a single time; around two thirds belongs to the top ten. Sequencing was performed on blood. The receptors stem from a man aged 25 to 40 with Graves' ophthalmopathy.

The rearrangement links TRBV7-9 to TRBJ2-1; TRBD2 might be the D (6 bases). This CDR3 has 16 residues. The germline V gene encodes CDR1 SEHNR and CDR2 FQNEAQ (reference sequence). Trimming removed 5 bases at V and 4 bases at J, with 18 bases between. CDR3 sequence reads: CASSPLLSSGYNEQFF. The CDR3 DNA sequence: TGTGCCAGCAGCCCCTTGTTGAGTAGCGGTTACAATGAGCAGTTCTTC.

This clonotype was counted ten times or more. V is TRBV6-5 and J is TRBJ2-2; 11 nucleotides agree with TRBD2. This CDR3 is 16 amino acids long. With 2 bases clipped from V and 6 bases from J, the junction kept 5 bases outside the gene matches. Germline V gene lookup returns CDR1 MNHEY and CDR2 SVGAGI. The CDR3 DNA is TGTGCCAGCAGTTACCCCTCGACTAGCGGGGCCGGGGAGCTGTTTTTT. Translated: CASSYPSTSGAGELFF.

This clonotype occurred a few times. The junction differs from germline at one of its ends, possibly a read error. This chain uses TRBV7-7 with TRBJ2-2, with 8 nucleotides matching TRBD2. Germline V gene data show CDR1 as SSHAT and CDR2 as FNYEAQ (reference sequence). The CDR3 is 14 amino acids. Here the CDR3 DNA reads TGTGCTAGCAGCTTCCGGCGGGAGGACGGGGAGCTGTTTTTT. Its translation is CASSFRREDGELFF.

The chain combines TRBV5-1 with TRBJ2-1; tentative D call: TRBD1 (6 bases). This CDR3 spans 15 amino acids. V was clipped by 1 base and J by 2 bases, with 10 bases between them. CDR1 is SGHRS, CDR2 YFSETQ, per germline. The CDR3 DNA follows: TGCGCCAGCAGCTTGTCAACAGGGACCTACAATGAGCAGTTCTTC. Its protein is CASSLSTGTYNEQFF.

V and J are TRBV20-1 and TRBJ1-1, with 7 bases fitting TRBD1. This CDR3 contains 14 residues. Per germline, CDR1 DFQATT and CDR2 SNEGSKA (reference sequence). V lost 5 bases to trimming and J lost 5 bases; unmatched junction nucleotides: 11. CDR3 in amino acids: CSAPRGGQKTEAFF. The CDR3 DNA is TGCAGTGCTCCAAGGGGGGGACAGAAAACTGAAGCTTTCTTT.

This clonotype was counted between two and nine times. The chain joins TRBV7-8 to TRBJ2-1; TRBD2 aligns across 7 bases. The CDR3 sequence is 15 residues long. V shed 5 bases and J 6 bases; nucleotides not matched to a gene: 10. Germline assignment: CDR1 SGHVS and CDR2 FQNEAQ. CDR3 residues: CASSIQSGALNEQFF. CDR3 bases: TGTGCCAGCAGCATCCAAAGCGGGGCGCTCAATGAGCAGTTCTTC. Full variable domain (outside the CDR3, taken from reference TRBV7-8 and TRBJ2-1): GAGVSQSPRYKVAKRGQDVALRCDPISGHVSLFWYQQALGQGPEFLTYFQNEAQLDKSGLPSDRFFAERPEGSVSTLKIQRTQQEDSAVYLCASSIQSGALNEQFFGPGTRLTVL.

This clonotype was counted many times. The chain combines TRBV2 with TRBJ2-1, with 15 nucleotides matching TRBD2. This CDR3 has 15 amino acids. J was trimmed by 9 bases and V by 6 bases; bases with no gene match: 6. In germline, CDR1 is SNHLY, CDR2 FYNNEI. The CDR3 region has the DNA TGTGCCAGCAGAGATAGGACTAGCGGGAGGGGTGAGCAGTTCTTC. Translating it yields CASRDRTSGRGEQFF.

This clonotype was found many times. The chain employs TRBV12-3 or TRBV12-4 and TRBJ2-5, with D maybe TRBD2 (6 bases). Trimming removed 4 bases from V and 13 bases from J, with 16 bases in between. The CDR3 has 12 amino acids. In DNA, the CDR3 is TGTGCCAGCAGTTGGAGAGCGGGCCCCGTGTACTTC. Its translation is CASSWRAGPVYF.

The rearrangement links TRBV19 to TRBJ1-5; D is possibly TRBD1 (6 bases). The germline gives CDR1 LNHDA, CDR2 SQIVND (reference sequence). The CDR3 covers 15 residues. Trimming pared 1 base from V and 4 bases from J, leaving 11 bases between. As DNA, the CDR3 is TGTGCCAGTAGTATAGGGCAGGGGAGGAATCAGCCCCAGCATTTT. It is translated as CASSIGQGRNQPQHF.

This CDR3 is CASSFSGRSFSARNEQFF. CDR3 in DNA: TGTGCCAGCAGTTTCAGCGGGAGGAGCTTTTCGGCACGGAATGAGCAGTTCTTC. The chain recombines TRBV12-3 or TRBV12-4 with TRBJ2-1; 9 bases match TRBD2. V trimming: 3 bases; J trimming: 7 bases; junction bases outside the gene matches: 16. The CDR3 length is 18 residues.

The chain uses TRBV27 and TRBJ1-3; tentative D call: TRBD1 (5 bases). Germline V gene sequence: CDR1 MNHEY, CDR2 SMNVEV (reference sequence). V lost 8 bases to trimming and J lost 0 bases, with 17 bases between them. The CDR3 sequence is 16 residues long. The CDR3 reads CASGSPGPNSGNTIYF. The CDR3 DNA is TGTGCCAGCGGTTCACCGGGACCCAACTCTGGAAACACCATATATTTT.

In this sample, this clonotype turned up a few times. The chain is built from TRBV9 and TRBJ1-2, with 10 positions matching TRBD1. The CDR3 length is 16 residues. Germline trimming cut 4 bases from V and 8 bases from J; bases unmatched to any gene: 14. Germline loops: CDR1 SGDLS, CDR2 YYNGEE. CDR3 sequence reads: CASSPAARQGAYGYTF. CDR3 coding DNA: TGTGCCAGCAGCCCAGCAGCGAGACAGGGGGCGTACGGCTACACCTTC.

J is TRBJ2-5 and V is TRBV27, with 7 positions matching TRBD2. The junction had 7 bases not matched to a gene; V was cut back by 3 bases and J by 3 bases. The CDR3 extends over 15 amino acids. Looked up from germline, CDR1 is MNHEY and CDR2 is SMNVEV (reference sequence). The CDR3: CASSLFWGREETQYF. CDR3 DNA sequence: TGTGCCAGCAGTTTGTTTTGGGGGAGGGAAGAGACCCAGTACTTC.

This rearrangement joins TRBV24-1 to TRBJ2-2; the D is unclear. Germline V gene lookup returns CDR1 KGHDR and CDR2 SFDVKD. The CDR3 is 14 amino acids. Between the trimmed V and J ends, which lost 2 bases and 3 bases, there was a span of 6 bases. CDR3 in DNA: TGTGCCACCAGTGATTCTCGGGACACCGGGGAGCTGTTTTTT. Translating it yields CATSDSRDTGELFF.

The sample holds one count of this clonotype. This sequence joins TRBV7-9 and TRBJ2-3; the D gene is possibly TRBD2 (7 bases). This CDR3 is 17 amino acids long. In germline, CDR1 is SEHNR, CDR2 FQNEAQ (reference sequence). The ends were cut back, 4 bases at V and 6 bases at J, with 23 bases in the middle. In DNA form, the CDR3 reads TGTGCCAGCAGCTATTCCCTGCTGGCGGGGGCGCATGATACGCAGTATTTT. Protein product: CASSYSLLAGAHDTQYF.

The rearrangement uses TRBV12-5 and TRBJ2-2; TRBD2 agrees at 14 bases. This CDR3 is built from 20 residues. Germline V CDR1 and CDR2: LGHNT, FRNRAP. The junction had 12 bases not matched to a gene; V was cut back by 2 bases and J by 4 bases. In nucleotides, the CDR3 is TGTGCTAGTGGTTTGCTAACCGGGACTAGCGGGAGCCGTGGCACCGGGGAGCTGTTTTTT. Translated, it gives CASGLLTGTSGSRGTGELFF. Based on the CDR3 plus reference TRBV12-5 and TRBJ2-2, the full variable domain is DARVTQTPRHKVTEMGQEVTMRCQPILGHNTVFWYRQTMMQGLELLAYFRNRAPLDDSGMPKDRFSAEMPDATLATLKIQPSEPRDSAVYFCASGLLTGTSGSRGTGELFFGEGSRLTVL.

This clonotype came up many times. The chain carries TRBV11-2 and TRBJ2-7; 8 bases align to TRBD1. Germline V CDR1 and CDR2: SGHAT, FQNNGV. The CDR3 has 13 amino acids. V was pared by 3 bases and J by 4 bases, with 2 bases of the junction left unmatched. The CDR3 loop is CASSLNRGYEQYF. CDR3 bases: TGTGCCAGCAGCTTGAACAGGGGGTACGAGCAGTACTTC. Filled out from reference TRBV11-2 and TRBJ2-7, the complete variable domain reads EAGVAQSPRYKIIEKRQSVAFWCNPISGHATLYWYQQILGQGPKLLIQFQNNGVVDDSQLPKDRFSAERLKGVDSTLKIQPAKLEDSAVYLCASSLNRGYEQYFGPGTRLTVT.

J is TRBJ2-7 and V is TRBV20-1; TRBD2 aligns across 11 bases. Germline-derived CDR1 and CDR2 are DFQATT and SNEGSKA (reference sequence). The CDR3 has 16 residues. Unmatched junction bases numbered 9, after V lost 0 bases and J lost 5 bases. CDR3 residues: CSARDLAGGFKNEQYF. CDR3 sequence (DNA): TGCAGTGCTAGAGATCTAGCGGGAGGCTTCAAGAACGAGCAGTACTTC.

This clonotype came up many times. The V call is TRBV11-2, the J call TRBJ2-3, with 11 positions matching TRBD2. The J segment lost 6 bases and the V segment lost 5 bases, leaving 10 bases of the junction unmatched. The CDR3 is made up of 16 amino acids. Germline V gives CDR1 SGHAT, CDR2 FQNNGV. CDR3 in DNA: TGTGCCAGCAGCCTCCGGGGACTAGCGGTACCGGATACGCAGTATTTT. It translates to CASSLRGLAVPDTQYF.

This chain joins TRBV19 and TRBJ2-1; possibly TRBD1 or TRBD2 for D (5 bases each). The germline gives CDR1 LNHDA, CDR2 SQIVND (reference sequence). The ends were cut back, 5 bases at V and 7 bases at J, with 12 bases in the middle. The CDR3 length is 13 residues. The DNA for the CDR3 is TGTGCCAGTAGTCGGGGCGTTGAGAATGAGCAGTTCTTC. Its protein product is CASSRGVENEQFF.

This clonotype was detected a few times. The chain employs TRBV6-5 and TRBJ2-7; TRBD2 aligns across 7 bases. This CDR3 is 18 amino acids long. Germline assignment: CDR1 MNHEY and CDR2 SVGAGI. Trimming at V came to 2 bases and at J to 2 bases, leaving 15 bases not matched to a gene. The CDR3 loop is CASSYDPQRASGPYEQYF. The DNA of the CDR3 is TGTGCCAGCAGTTACGATCCCCAACGGGCTAGCGGACCCTACGAGCAGTACTTC.

This clonotype appeared a few times. The chain is built from TRBV28 and TRBJ2-2; TRBD2 aligns across 10 bases. CDR3 length: 15 amino acids. CDR1 and CDR2 (germline): MDHEN, SYDVKM. After removal of 4 bases from V and 7 bases from J, the junction contained 6 bases not matched to a gene. The CDR3 reads CASSSSGSGGGELFF. CDR3 nucleotide sequence: TGTGCCAGCAGTTCTAGCGGGAGCGGCGGCGGGGAGCTGTTTTTT. The full variable domain, completed using reference TRBV28 and TRBJ2-2, is DVKVTQSSRYLVKRTGEKVFLECVQDMDHENMFWYRQDPGLGLRLIYFSYDVKMKEKGDIPEGYSVSREKKERFSLILESASTNQTSMYLCASSSSGSGGGELFFGEGSRLTVL.

The V call is TRBV28, the J call TRBJ2-2; 12 bases align to TRBD2. This CDR3 is 18 amino acids long. V shed 4 bases, J shed 7 bases, and the junction held 13 bases outside the gene matches. Germline lookup yields CDR1 MDHEN and CDR2 SYDVKM. The CDR3 coding sequence is TGTGCCAGCAGTTCGGCTGGACTAGCGGGAAGATCGAGCGGGGAGCTGTTTTTT. The encoded protein is CASSSAGLAGRSSGELFF. Based on the CDR3 plus reference TRBV28 and TRBJ2-2, the full variable domain is DVKVTQSSRYLVKRTGEKVFLECVQDMDHENMFWYRQDPGLGLRLIYFSYDVKMKEKGDIPEGYSVSREKKERFSLILESASTNQTSMYLCASSSAGLAGRSSGELFFGEGSRLTVL.

V is TRBV11-2 and J is TRBJ2-4; 12 positions match TRBD2. The CDR3 runs 14 residues. From germline, CDR1 is SGHAT and CDR2 FQNNGV. Unmatched junction bases numbered 1, after V lost 5 bases and J lost 5 bases. CDR3 DNA sequence: TGTGCCAGCAGCCGACTAGCGGGAGAAAACATTCAGTACTTC. This codes for CASSRLAGENIQYF.

This chain joins TRBV6-5 and TRBJ1-5, with a tentative D call TRBD1 (5 bases). V was cut by 2 bases and J by 6 bases, with 20 bases left in between. This CDR3 region has 17 residues. Germline values: CDR1 MNHEY, CDR2 SVGAGI. The CDR3 DNA reads as TGTGCCAGCAGTTACCGTCCCGGGACTGGGCAGGGTCAGCCCCAGCATTTT. Its protein product is CASSYRPGTGQGQPQHF.

The chain is built from TRBV12-3 or TRBV12-4 and TRBJ2-1; 8 nucleotides line up with TRBD2. This CDR3 is built from 16 residues. V lost 7 bases and J lost 8; bases outside the gene matches: 16. This CDR3 is CASNGGLSGSVDEQFF. In DNA, the CDR3 is TGTGCCAGCAATGGGGGCCTCAGCGGGAGTGTCGATGAGCAGTTCTTC.

This clonotype was counted between two and nine times. V and J are TRBV7-2 and TRBJ2-3; 10 nucleotides align to TRBD2. CDR1 and CDR2 (germline): SGHTA, FQGNSA. Trimming removed 4 bases from V and 4 bases from J; junction bases left unmatched: 2. This CDR3 region has 14 residues. The CDR3: CASSYGTSADTQYF. In nucleotides, the CDR3 is TGTGCCAGCAGCTACGGGACTAGCGCAGATACGCAGTATTTT.

This clonotype occurred once. This may be a read error, as it is one base from a much larger clone. The chain carries TRBV2 and TRBJ1-1; D is undetermined. This CDR3 is 11 amino acids long. Germline CDR1 SNHLY, CDR2 FYNNEI. This CDR3 reads CASTGGTGAFF. The CDR3, as DNA: TGTGCCAGCACCGGAGGCACTGGAGCTTTCTTT.

This clonotype was recorded at least ten times. The gene calls are TRBV5-1 and TRBJ2-7; tentatively, D is TRBD1 (5 bases). The CDR3 is made up of 11 amino acids. Between the trimmed V and J ends, which lost 0 bases and 7 bases, there was a span of 5 bases. Germline-derived CDR1 and CDR2 are SGHRS and YFSETQ. The CDR3, as DNA: TGCGCCAGCAGCTTGGACAGGGAGCAGTACTTC. Residues: CASSLDREQYF.

V gene TRBV3-1 combines with J gene TRBJ2-5; D possibly corresponds to TRBD1 (8 bases). The CDR3 is 14 amino acids. Between the trimmed V and J ends, which lost 6 bases and 1 base, there was a span of 12 bases. Germline assignment: CDR1 LGHDT and CDR2 YNNKEL (reference sequence). As DNA, the CDR3 is TGTGCCAGCAGTAACAGGGGGGGCCAAGAGACCCAGTACTTC. Translating gives CASSNRGGQETQYF.